This TCR beta chain appears in the sequencing data of a study of CD8+CD57+ T cells in acquired aplastic anemia. Study-level points and caveats: Between patients and controls, CD8+ Simpson's diversity did not vary significantly.

Sequencing was done on patients that had shown CD8+CD57+ cell expansion by flow cytometry. All patients had severe acquired aplastic anemia. From germline, CDR1 is SQVTM and CDR2 ANQGSEA. The CDR3 loop spans 12 amino acids. The ends were cut back, 7 bases at V and 3 bases at J, with 12 bases in the middle. As for this clonotype: The antigen is unknown.

Template material for TCR beta VDJ and CDR3 profiling consisted of genomic DNA. Each CDR3 protein gets one entry after TCRdb re-called the reads with MiXCR. The table has 80,000 to 100,000 distinct CDR3 sequences, around 70% seen once. This chain uses TRBV29-1 with TRBJ1-1; D might be TRBD1 (5 bases). Input material: sorted CD4+, CD8+, or CD8+CD57+ T cells (not recorded which) from PBMCs. The sequence was collected from a human donor with aplastic anemia. The CDR3 DNA is TGCAGCGCCAGGGATGCGTACACTGAAGCTTTCTTT. The encoded protein is CSARDAYTEAFF.